This T cell receptor beta chain derives from a study of cytotoxic CD8 clonotypes in ibrutinib-treated CLL. This clone was seen only once. The V end lost 1 base, the J end lost 1 base, and 17 bases lay between the germline ends. From germline, CDR1 is SGHAT and CDR2 FQNNGV. The CDR3 sequence is 17 residues long. Sequencing used immunoSEQ multiplex PCR; TCRdb keeps in-frame clones, though not all of them. The sample carries 70,000 to 80,000 clones, 65% to 85% recorded once. This sample comprised PBMCs, obtained at disease progression, from a patient treated with ibrutinib. The chain uses TRBV11-2 and TRBJ2-7; TRBD1 might be the D (6 bases). The receptor comes from a human donor with chronic lymphocytic leukemia. CDR3 loop: CASSLVVGAGVSYEQYF. CDR3 DNA sequence: TGTGCCAGCAGCTTAGTCGTCGGGGCAGGGGTTTCCTACGAGCAGTACTTC.